The rows below give T cell receptor beta chains drawn from one sample of a study of blood T cell repertoires in COVID-19. Assay: immunoSEQ multiplex PCR; the TCRdb copy retains only in-frame clones and omits some. The sample carries about 120,000 clones, more than 70% recorded once. The sample comprised peripheral blood. The receptors were gathered from a man aged 60 to 75 with acute or convalescent COVID-19. Both conserved end residues are part of each CDR3. Fields, in order: D gene, J gene, clone size, V gene, CDR3 protein, CDR3 DNA. The D gene is left open where the match is weak. Expanded clones are given a class, and other clones once, few, many or no size at all.

>TRBD2|TRBJ2-3|.|TRBV4-1
CASSSNSGRGADTQYF
TGCGCCAGCAGCTCCAATAGCGGGAGGGGGGCAGATACGCAGTATTTT
>.|TRBJ2-3|.|TRBV28
CASSLTGTYGSGDTQYF
TGTGCCAGCAGTTTAACCGGGACATATGGTTCCGGAGATACGCAGTATTTT
>TRBD2|TRBJ2-1|.|TRBV7-9
CASSRGALAGGPYNEQFF
TGTGCCAGCAGCCGGGGGGCCCTAGCGGGAGGGCCCTACAATGAGCAGTTCTTC
>.|TRBJ1-2|.|TRBV21-1
CASSASCPGTGGMSGYGYTF
TGTGCCAGCAGCGCCTCTTGTCCGGGGACAGGGGGAATGTCTGGGTATGGCTACACCTTC
>.|TRBJ1-1|.|TRBV15
CATSSAGGAEAFF
TGTGCCACCAGCAGCGCTGGGGGGGCTGAAGCTTTCTTT
>.|TRBJ1-2|once|TRBV28
CASSLWVQGNYGYTF
TGTGCCAGCAGTTTATGGGTCCAGGGGAACTATGGCTACACCTTC
>TRBD2|TRBJ2-7|.|TRBV7-2
CASSLYGAGGPEEQYF
TGTGCCAGCAGCTTATACGGGGCGGGAGGGCCGGAAGAGCAGTACTTC
>TRBD1|TRBJ1-4|.|TRBV3-1/TRBV3-2
CAIPRDRLNEKLFF
TGTGCCATCCCCCGGGACAGACTAAATGAAAAACTGTTTTTT
>.|TRBJ1-5|.|TRBV5-8
CASSLQTTYQPQHF
TGTGCCAGCAGCTTGCAGACAACCTATCAGCCCCAGCATTTT
>.|TRBJ2-1|.|TRBV29-1
CSVVRDPNQGNEQFF
TGCAGCGTTGTTCGAGACCCGAACCAGGGGAATGAGCAGTTCTTC
>TRBD1|TRBJ2-7|.|TRBV3-1/TRBV3-2
CASSQRPPGQATEQYF
TGTGCCAGCAGCCAAAGACCGCCGGGACAGGCTACCGAGCAGTACTTC
>TRBD2|TRBJ2-3|.|TRBV25-1
CASSHGLAGSTDTQYF
TGTGCCAGCAGCCACGGACTAGCGGGAAGCACAGATACGCAGTATTTT
>.|TRBJ2-2|.|TRBV3-1/TRBV3-2
CASSAGSRTGRTGELFF
TGTGCCAGCAGCGCGGGGTCACGGACAGGACGGACCGGGGAGCTGTTTTTT
>.|TRBJ2-5|.|TRBV18
CASSPTQGKGGETQYF
TGTGCCAGCTCACCTACACAAGGGAAGGGAGGAGAGACCCAGTACTTC
>.|TRBJ2-6|.|TRBV21-1
CASSKGGTGGAGANVLTF
TGTGCCAGCAGCAAAGGGGGGACAGGGGGCGCTGGGGCCAACGTCCTGACTTTC
>TRBD1|TRBJ2-7|few|TRBV18
CASSPPGQTFYEQYF
TGTGCCAGCTCACCTCCGGGACAGACCTTCTACGAGCAGTACTTC
>TRBD1|TRBJ2-6|.|TRBV6-6
CAGTGGSGANVLTF
TGTGCCGGGACAGGAGGTTCTGGGGCCAACGTCCTGACTTTC
>.|TRBJ2-5|.|TRBV5-1
CASSSGGTQETQYF
TGCGCCAGCAGCAGTGGGGGGACCCAAGAGACCCAGTACTTC
>.|TRBJ2-3|.|TRBV7-2
CASSLRFGRGIADTQYF
TGTGCCAGCAGCTTACGATTCGGGAGAGGGATCGCAGATACGCAGTATTTT
>.|TRBJ2-7|.|TRBV4-2
CASSQETQVPYEQYF
TGTGCCAGCAGCCAAGAAACCCAGGTCCCCTACGAGCAGTACTTC
>TRBD1|TRBJ2-1|.|TRBV2
CASDGDRSYNEQFF
TGTGCCAGCGACGGGGACAGGTCCTACAATGAGCAGTTCTTC
>TRBD2|TRBJ2-5|.|TRBV10-2
CASSEGTGGPKTQYF
TGCGCCAGCAGCGAGGGAACGGGAGGGCCAAAGACCCAGTACTTC
>.|TRBJ1-2|.|TRBV7-9
CASSSLEPYGYTF
TGTGCCAGCAGCTCCCTCGAGCCCTATGGCTACACCTTC
>.|TRBJ1-1|.|TRBV24-1
CATSDPAKNTEAFF
TGTGCCACCAGTGATCCCGCTAAGAACACTGAAGCTTTCTTT
>.|TRBJ2-1|.|TRBV15
CATSRVGPVDEQFF
TGTGCCACCAGCAGAGTTGGCCCAGTGGATGAGCAGTTCTTC
>TRBD2|TRBJ2-1|.|TRBV29-1
CSVAKRQNREALGEQFF
TGCAGCGTTGCGAAGAGGCAGAACCGGGAGGCTTTAGGTGAGCAGTTCTTC
>.|TRBJ1-6|.|TRBV30
CAWTGTRNSPLHF
TGTGCCTGGACCGGGACAAGAAATTCACCCCTCCACTTT
>.|TRBJ2-7|.|TRBV4-3
CASSQQGAPHSYEQYF
TGCGCCAGCAGCCAGCAAGGGGCTCCTCACTCCTACGAGCAGTACTTC
>.|TRBJ2-2|.|TRBV27
CASSLMGAGLSELFF
TGTGCCAGCAGTTTAATGGGCGCTGGTTTATCGGAGCTGTTTTTT
>.|TRBJ2-2|.|TRBV7-6
CASSLAFTGATGELFF
TGTGCCAGCAGCTTAGCTTTTACGGGAGCCACCGGGGAGCTGTTTTTT
>TRBD1|TRBJ2-2|.|TRBV5-1
CASRSGQGLGELFF
TGCGCCAGCAGATCTGGACAGGGGCTCGGGGAGCTGTTTTTT
>.|TRBJ2-4|.|TRBV5-5
CASSLEGAKNIQYF
TGTGCCAGCAGCTTGGAGGGGGCCAAAAACATTCAGTACTTC
>TRBD1|TRBJ2-6|once|TRBV28
CASGGIGQGSSGANVLTF
TGTGCCAGCGGAGGGATTGGACAGGGTTCTTCCGGGGCCAACGTCCTGACTTTC
>TRBD1|TRBJ2-5|.|TRBV5-1
CASSSSGTGDPRETQYF
TGCGCCAGCAGCTCTTCCGGGACAGGGGATCCAAGAGAGACCCAGTACTTC
>.|TRBJ1-5|.|TRBV3-1/TRBV3-2
CASSYGNQPQHF
TGTGCCAGCAGTTACGGGAATCAGCCCCAGCATTTT
>TRBD1|TRBJ2-1|.|TRBV12-5
CASGPGQGPEQFF
TGTGCTAGTGGCCCGGGACAGGGGCCTGAGCAGTTCTTC
>.|TRBJ1-3|.|TRBV5-1
CASSFGPGDSSGNTIYF
TGCGCCAGCAGCTTTGGCCCCGGGGATAGCTCTGGAAACACCATATATTTT
>.|TRBJ2-7|.|TRBV7-9
CASSFADSSYEQYF
TGTGCCAGCAGCTTCGCTGACAGTTCCTACGAGCAGTACTTC
>TRBD2|TRBJ2-7|.|TRBV29-1
CSVRTSGQAYEQYF
TGCAGCGTTCGGACTAGCGGCCAAGCCTACGAGCAGTACTTC
>.|TRBJ2-2|.|TRBV15
CATSRAGTGELFF
TGTGCCACCAGCAGAGCGGGCACCGGGGAGCTGTTTTTT
>.|TRBJ2-1|.|TRBV20-1
CSASMQGRFF
TGCAGTGCTAGTATGCAGGGCCGGTTCTTC
>TRBD1|TRBJ1-3|.|TRBV11-2
CASSLGTGGSGNTIYF
TGTGCCAGCAGCTTAGGGACAGGGGGCTCTGGAAACACCATATATTTT
>TRBD1|TRBJ2-2|.|TRBV19
CASSMGQGANTGELFF
TGTGCCAGTAGTATGGGACAGGGGGCCAACACCGGGGAGCTGTTTTTT
>TRBD2|TRBJ2-1|.|TRBV7-3
CASSPTSSGWGNEQFF
TGTGCCAGCAGCCCCACGAGTAGCGGGTGGGGGAATGAGCAGTTCTTC
>TRBD1|TRBJ2-3|.|TRBV10-1
CASTPGQGADTQYF
TGCGCCAGCACCCCGGGACAGGGGGCCGATACGCAGTATTTT
>TRBD1|TRBJ2-6|.|TRBV18
CASSHLGTGGLGANVLTF
TGTGCCAGCTCCCACTTAGGGACAGGTGGTCTAGGGGCCAACGTCCTGACTTTC
>.|TRBJ2-7|.|TRBV3-1/TRBV3-2
CASSRGGGNEQYF
TGTGCCAGCAGCCGAGGGGGTGGCAACGAGCAGTACTTC
>.|TRBJ2-1|.|TRBV4-1
CASSQDPVEAPYNEQFF
TGCGCCAGCAGCCAAGATCCAGTAGAGGCCCCCTACAATGAGCAGTTCTTC
>.|TRBJ2-3|.|TRBV20-1
CSASRDDTQYF
TGCAGTGCTAGTCGAGATGATACGCAGTATTTT
>TRBD2|TRBJ2-3|.|TRBV3-1/TRBV3-2
CASSVYRLAGSTDTQYF
TGTGCCAGCAGCGTATACCGACTAGCGGGAAGCACAGATACGCAGTATTTT
>TRBD2|TRBJ2-7|.|TRBV11-2
CASSLTGLAGPYEQYF
TGTGCCAGCAGCTTAACCGGACTAGCGGGGCCCTACGAGCAGTACTTC
>.|TRBJ2-1|.|TRBV28
CASRPGSLGAYNNEQFF
TGTGCCAGCAGGCCCGGGTCCCTAGGAGCGTACAACAATGAGCAGTTCTTC
>.|TRBJ1-4|.|TRBV15
CATSMTNRATNEKLFF
TGTGCCACCAGCATGACAAACAGGGCAACTAATGAAAAACTGTTTTTT
>.|TRBJ1-6|.|TRBV27
CASRKTAKNSPLHF
TGTGCCAGCAGGAAGACAGCTAAAAATTCACCCCTCCACTTT
>TRBD1|TRBJ2-7|few|TRBV19
CASSSDRAIPYEQYF
TGTGCCAGTAGCTCGGACAGGGCAATTCCCTACGAGCAGTACTTC
>TRBD2|TRBJ2-1|.|TRBV5-4
CASSLVTSGSGEQFF
TGTGCCAGCAGCTTGGTGACTAGCGGGAGCGGTGAGCAGTTCTTC